Given below is one TCR beta chain in context. TCRdb re-analysed the 5' RACE reads in MiXCR, keeping a single row per CDR3 protein. The sample has 500,000 or so distinct CDR3 sequences; around 15% are singletons. CDR1 and CDR2 from the germline V gene are SEHNR and FQNEAQ (reference sequence). The germline V and J ends were trimmed by 5 bases and 12 bases, with 20 bases remaining between them. The CDR3 runs 14 residues. The data are from a study of identical twins. This same sample was also part of a study on yellow fever vaccine responses in identical twins.

The sequence was obtained from a woman aged 18-29 years in good health. Sequencing input: CD4+ T cells sorted from blood. The chain couples TRBV7-9 to TRBJ2-1; possibly TRBD1 or TRBD2 for D (5 bases each). The CDR3 reads CASSPRRDLGTQFF. CDR3 DNA: TGTGCCAGCAGCCCCCGACGAGATCTAGGGACGCAGTTCTTC.